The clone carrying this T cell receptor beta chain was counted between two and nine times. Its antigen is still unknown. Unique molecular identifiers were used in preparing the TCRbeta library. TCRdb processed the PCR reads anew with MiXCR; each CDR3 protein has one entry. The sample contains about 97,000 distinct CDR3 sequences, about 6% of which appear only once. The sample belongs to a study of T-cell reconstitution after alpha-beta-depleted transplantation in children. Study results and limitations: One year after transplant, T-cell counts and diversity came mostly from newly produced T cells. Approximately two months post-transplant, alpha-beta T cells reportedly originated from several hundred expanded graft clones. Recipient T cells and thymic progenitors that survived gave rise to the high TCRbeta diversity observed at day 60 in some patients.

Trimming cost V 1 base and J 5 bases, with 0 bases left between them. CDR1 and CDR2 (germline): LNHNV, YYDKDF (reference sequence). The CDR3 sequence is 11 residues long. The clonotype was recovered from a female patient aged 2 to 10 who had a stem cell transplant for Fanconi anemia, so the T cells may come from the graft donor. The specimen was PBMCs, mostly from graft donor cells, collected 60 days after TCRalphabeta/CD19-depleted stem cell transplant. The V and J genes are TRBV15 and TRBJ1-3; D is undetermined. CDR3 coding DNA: TGTGCCACCAGCAGAGGAAACACCATATATTTT. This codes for CATSRGNTIYF.